The 4 T cell receptor beta chains below come from one sample, sequenced in a study of radiation and T cells in renal cell carcinoma. Time point denoted: blood 4 weeks post-SBRT, at nephrectomy. The treatment was: 15 Gy SBRT to primary tumor, nephrectomy 4 weeks later. Repertoires were generated with immunoSEQ multiplex PCR, while TCRdb's copy carries only in-frame clones and drops some. The profile shows about 86,000 clones, around four fifths of them singletons. The material sequenced was blood, taken from a patient whose treatment included radiotherapy and nephrectomy. Receptors originate from a man aged 50 or older with renal cell carcinoma.

This chain connects TRBV11-2 to TRBJ2-7; possible D gene TRBD2, 5 bases. V lost 2 bases to trimming and J lost 3 bases, with 8 bases between them. The germline V gene has CDR1 SGHAT and CDR2 FQNNGV. CDR3 size: 13 residues. CDR3 sequence: CASSLQRNYEQYF. The CDR3 DNA sequence: TGTGCCAGCAGCTTACAGCGGAACTACGAGCAGTACTTC.

The chain joins TRBV19 to TRBJ1-4; D is perhaps TRBD1 (5 bases). V was trimmed by 3 bases and J by 5 bases, leaving 13 bases between them. This CDR3 region has 15 residues. Germline V gene lookup returns CDR1 LNHDA and CDR2 SQIVND (reference sequence). The CDR3 nucleotides are TGTGCCAGTAGTATTTTGGGGACGGCGAATGAAAAACTGTTTTTT. Translation gives CASSILGTANEKLFF.

V is TRBV5-1 and J is TRBJ2-2; 8 nucleotides agree with TRBD1. CDR3 size: 16 residues. V shed 0 bases, J shed 3 bases, and the junction held 4 bases outside the gene matches. The germline CDR1 and CDR2 sequences are SGHRS and YFSETQ. The CDR3 nucleotides read TGCGCCAGCAGCTTGGAGGACAGGGTAGACACCGGGGAGCTGTTTTTT. Protein: CASSLEDRVDTGELFF.

The CDR3 DNA reads as TGTGCCATCAGTGAGTCCCCAGGGACAGGGCTTGACGAGCAGTACTTC. Amino acids: CAISESPGTGLDEQYF. The chain combines TRBV10-3 with TRBJ2-7; TRBD1 agrees at 9 bases. V lost 0 bases, J lost 5 bases, and 8 bases stayed unmatched. The CDR3 contains 16 residues. CDR1 is ENHRY and CDR2 is SYGVKD in the germline V gene.